This TCR beta chain was profiled in a study of shared clonotypes between healthy human individuals. Whole-study findings and limits: Memory subsets had estimated richness that was generally smaller than that of naive subsets. The naive CD4 repertoires of a few donors were compared, and about 5% of clonotypes were shared.

All donors qualified as healthy HIV-negative adults and had experienced no recent acute infections or vaccinations. The V end was cut by 0 bases, the J end by 3 bases, with 13 bases between. The CDR3 runs 16 residues. Germline values: CDR1 MGHRA, CDR2 YSYEKL. Genomic DNA from each subset was divided evenly over several immunoSEQ plates. Assay: immunoSEQ multiplex PCR; the TCRdb copy retains only in-frame clones and omits some. The sample carries 2 million to 2.5 million clones, roughly 95% recorded once. The table lists this clone with a count of one. Antigen: not known. The clonotype was recovered from a man aged 18 to 30 in good health. The gene calls are TRBV4-1 and TRBJ2-3; D not resolved. Sequencing was carried out using naive CD4+ T cells sorted from blood. Specified subset: CD45RA+ positively selected. Here the CDR3 DNA reads TGCGCCAGCAGCCAAGAGAGGACGGCCGGTACAGATACGCAGTATTTT. It yields the protein CASSQERTAGTDTQYF.